One and the same sample provided the 23 T cell receptor beta chains below, sequenced in a study of blood T cell repertoires in COVID-19 (dated by TCRdb to between 2020 and 2021). Library preparation employed the immunoSEQ multiplex PCR assay. The immuneACCESS repertoire file appears here via TCRdb, limited to in-frame rearrangements. These files lack a portion of the clones; in checked studies, under half of the deficit traces to unresolved V genes, and the cause of the others is not known. This sample holds tens of thousands of clones; roughly nine tenths were observed only once. The ten largest clones add up to roughly 5% of the sample. Sequencing input: peripheral blood. These receptors all stem from a man in his fifties or sixties with active or convalescent COVID-19.

V gene TRBV5-8 combines with J gene TRBJ2-5; possibly TRBD2 for D (6 bases). Germline CDR1 reads SGHTS; CDR2 reads YDEGEE. The V gene lost 1 base and the J gene lost 7 bases, with 14 bases spanning the gap. The CDR3 covers 14 residues. DNA of the CDR3: TGTGCCAGCAGCTTGCCCCTGACTAGGGTGACCCAGTACTTC. Protein sequence: CASSLPLTRVTQYF. The variable domain in full, completed from reference TRBV5-8 and TRBJ2-5, reads EAGVTQSPTHLIKTRGQQATLRCSPISGHTSVYWYQQALGLGLQFLLWYDEGEERNRGNFPPRFSGRQFPNYSSELNVNALELEDSALYLCASSLPLTRVTQYFGPGTRLLVL.

V is TRBV28 and J is TRBJ2-7, with D possibly matching TRBD2 (7 bases). The germline gives CDR1 MDHEN, CDR2 SYDVKM. Trimming took off 5 bases at V and 7 bases at J, with 18 bases between the two ends. The CDR3 is 14 residues long. In nucleotides, the CDR3 is TGTGCCAGCAGTATGGCGGGGGTTAGGGGGGAGCAGTACTTC. It yields the protein CASSMAGVRGEQYF.

For this clone: Additional DNA sequences in this sample encode the identical CDR3. The chain uses TRBV7-9 and TRBJ2-3, with TRBD1 matching over 7 bases. The CDR3 is 14 amino acids. Trimming took 4 bases from V and 3 from J; bases not matched to a gene: 4. Germline V gene lookup returns CDR1 SEHNR and CDR2 FQNEAQ (reference sequence). In DNA form, the CDR3 reads TGTGCCAGCAGCTACACGACAGGGACAGATACGCAGTATTTT. Protein sequence: CASSYTTGTDTQYF.

V and J are TRBV7-8 and TRBJ2-2, with D possibly matching TRBD2 (5 bases). The germline CDR1 and CDR2 sequences are SGHVS and FQNEAQ. Trimming took off 3 bases at V and 5 bases at J, with 10 bases between the two ends. The CDR3 sequence is 14 residues long. CDR3 sequence: CASSFEGMTGELFF. The CDR3 DNA reads TGTGCCAGCAGCTTCGAGGGAATGACCGGGGAGCTGTTTTTT.

The chain recombines TRBV7-9 with TRBJ1-2; no reliable D call. The germline gives CDR1 SEHNR, CDR2 FQNEAQ (reference sequence). The CDR3 loop spans 14 amino acids. With 4 bases removed from V and 0 bases from J, the gap between germline ends came to 9 bases. The CDR3 region has the DNA TGTGCCAGCAGCTCCTCCGGGACTAACTATGGCTACACCTTC. It yields the protein CASSSSGTNYGYTF.

The genes are TRBV3-1 (or the pseudogene TRBV3-2) and TRBJ1-1; D is undetermined. V was shortened by 0 bases and J by 11 bases, with 13 bases between the two germline ends. CDR3 size: 13 residues. The germline V gene encodes CDR1 LGHDT and CDR2 YNNKEL (reference sequence). The CDR3 DNA sequence: TGTGCCAGCAGCCAAGAAAGGCCGGGTTCGGCTTTCTTT. The encoded protein is CASSQERPGSAFF.

The J gene is TRBJ1-4, the V gene TRBV30; unclear D gene. In germline, CDR1 is GTSNPN, CDR2 SVGIG (reference sequence). Trimming removed 0 bases from V and 8 bases from J, with 13 bases in between. The CDR3 runs 14 residues. As DNA, the CDR3 is TGTGCCTGGAGTGTCGGCGGGGAAGGAGAAAAACTGTTTTTT. Protein sequence: CAWSVGGEGEKLFF.

The chain uses TRBV7-7 and TRBJ2-1; 13 nucleotides align to TRBD2. Trimming took 3 bases from V and 8 from J; bases not matched to a gene: 13. The CDR3 is 18 residues long. Per germline, CDR1 SSHAT and CDR2 FNYEAQ (reference sequence). The CDR3 sequence is CASSFLPHGTSGEYEQFF. In DNA form, the CDR3 reads TGTGCCAGCAGCTTCTTGCCACATGGGACTAGCGGGGAGTATGAGCAGTTCTTC.

The chain has TRBV18 and TRBJ2-3, with TRBD2 matching over 7 bases. This CDR3 has 15 amino acids. Germline CDR1 KGHSH, CDR2 LQKENI. J gave up 2 bases and V 1 base, and 3 bases lay outside the gene matches. The CDR3 nucleotides read TGTGCCAGCTCACCACAGAGCGGGACCACAGATACGCAGTATTTT. It codes for CASSPQSGTTDTQYF. The complete variable domain, with remaining parts taken from reference TRBV18 and TRBJ2-3, reads NAGVMQNPRHLVRRRGQEARLRCSPMKGHSHVYWYRQLPEEGLKFMVYLQKENIIDESGMPKERFSAEFPKEGPSILRIQQVVRGDSAAYFCASSPQSGTTDTQYFGPGTRLTVL.

This clone was recorded only once. The chain has TRBV7-2 and TRBJ2-1; weak D call: TRBD2 (5 bases). The germline CDR1 and CDR2 sequences are SGHTA and FQGNSA. The CDR3 contains 15 residues. Deletions cut 5 bases from V and 10 bases from J, with 21 bases between. CDR3 sequence (DNA): TGTGCCAGCAGCCTTAGCATCGGGGAGTCGGGCGAGCAGTTCTTC. As protein: CASSLSIGESGEQFF.

This chain uses TRBV27 with TRBJ2-5, with 8 bases aligning to TRBD1. Germline-derived CDR1 and CDR2 are MNHEY and SMNVEV (reference sequence). The CDR3 is 15 residues long. The ends lost 2 bases at V and 4 bases at J; junction bases unmatched: 6. In nucleotides, the CDR3 is TGTGCCAGCAGTTTAGGACAGGGAGGCCCAGAGACCCAGTACTTC. Residues: CASSLGQGGPETQYF.

This clone occurred once. DNA of the CDR3: TGTGCCTGGAGTTCGACAGGGGACCGAGCTAACTATGGCTACACCTTC. Protein sequence: CAWSSTGDRANYGYTF. The gene calls are TRBV30 and TRBJ1-2; 8 positions match TRBD1. CDR1 GTSNPN and CDR2 SVGIG come from the germline V gene (reference sequence). With 2 bases clipped from V and 0 bases from J, the junction kept 8 bases outside the gene matches. This CDR3 is 16 amino acids long.

The rearrangement uses TRBV28 and TRBJ1-1, with D possibly TRBD1 on 6 matching bases. The ends were cut back, 4 bases at V and 7 bases at J, with 10 bases in the middle. CDR3 length: 12 residues. Per the germline V gene, CDR1 is MDHEN and CDR2 is SYDVKM. In DNA form, the CDR3 reads TGTGCCAGCAGTTCCCACAGGGTTGAAGCTTTCTTT. This codes for CASSSHRVEAFF.

This chain uses TRBV6-6 with TRBJ1-5; D possibly corresponds to TRBD1 (5 bases). The CDR3 contains 13 residues. Trimming pared 5 bases from V and 3 bases from J, leaving 8 bases between. CDR1 is MNHNY and CDR2 is SVGAGI in the germline V gene (reference sequence). CDR3 DNA: TGTGCCAGCAGTCACAGGTTCAATCAGCCCCAGCATTTT. Its protein is CASSHRFNQPQHF.

The V call is TRBV6-4, the J call TRBJ1-1, with 8 bases aligning to TRBD1. Germline V lookup: CDR1 MRHNA, CDR2 SNTAGT. With V trimmed by 3 bases and J by 3 bases, 6 bases remained unmatched. The CDR3 consists of 15 residues. The CDR3 nucleotides read TGTGCCAGCAGTGAACAGGGGGGTTTGGACACTGAAGCTTTCTTT. This codes for CASSEQGGLDTEAFF.

The rearrangement joins TRBV5-1 to TRBJ2-5, with D tentatively TRBD2 (6 bases). V was clipped by 4 bases and J by 1 base, with 11 bases between them. Germline V gene data show CDR1 as SGHRS and CDR2 as YFSETQ. The CDR3 totals 14 residues. CDR3 sequence reads: CASSLGGTQETQYF. In nucleotides, the CDR3 is TGCGCCAGCAGCCTAGGAGGGACCCAAGAGACCCAGTACTTC.

This rearrangement joins TRBV5-1 to TRBJ2-7; TRBD1 matches 7 bases. The length of the CDR3 is 15 residues. Germline V gene data show CDR1 as SGHRS and CDR2 as YFSETQ. The junction had 8 bases not matched to a gene; V was cut back by 5 bases and J by 0 bases. The CDR3 coding sequence is TGCGCCAGCAGATTAACCGGGACAGTCTCCTACGAGCAGTACGTC. This codes for CASRLTGTVSYEQYV.

The chain is built from TRBV2 and TRBJ2-3; TRBD2 matches 12 bases. From germline, CDR1 is SNHLY and CDR2 FYNNEI. Trimming took 5 bases from V and 6 from J; bases not matched to a gene: 12. The CDR3 consists of 17 residues. CDR3 sequence: CASSRTSGVITGDTQYF. The CDR3 nucleotides read TGTGCCAGCAGTCGGACTAGCGGGGTAATAACGGGGGATACGCAGTATTTT.

The chain joins TRBV7-8 to TRBJ2-7; TRBD1 might be the D (5 bases). Per the germline V gene, CDR1 is SGHVS and CDR2 is FQNEAQ. Trimming removed 2 bases from V and 6 bases from J, with 8 bases in between. This CDR3 is 12 amino acids long. This CDR3 is CASSLLGAEQYF. The DNA for the CDR3 is TGTGCCAGCAGCTTATTAGGGGCCGAGCAGTACTTC.

The rearrangement links TRBV7-2 to TRBJ2-1; 12 bases fit TRBD2. The CDR3 totals 14 residues. The ends lost 1 base at V and 8 bases at J; junction bases unmatched: 0. The germline V gene encodes CDR1 SGHTA and CDR2 FQGNSA. CDR3 protein: CASSLGTSGDEQFF. As DNA, the CDR3 is TGTGCCAGCAGCTTAGGGACTAGCGGGGATGAGCAGTTCTTC.

V usage is TRBV18 and J usage is TRBJ2-3; 7 bases line up with TRBD2. This CDR3 contains 15 residues. Per germline, CDR1 KGHSH and CDR2 LQKENI. Trimming took 4 bases from V and 2 from J; bases not matched to a gene: 6. The CDR3 is CASSLRGEVTDTQYF. The CDR3 DNA is TGTGCCAGCTCACTTCGGGGGGAAGTCACAGATACGCAGTATTTT.

The V gene is TRBV5-1, the J gene TRBJ2-2; TRBD1 agrees at 10 bases. CDR1 SGHRS and CDR2 YFSETQ come from the germline V gene. The CDR3 covers 14 residues. Trimming took 4 bases from V and 5 from J; bases not matched to a gene: 2. The CDR3: CASSVGQGTGELFF. The DNA for the CDR3 is TGCGCCAGCAGCGTGGGACAGGGGACCGGGGAGCTGTTTTTT.

This chain links TRBV18 with TRBJ2-3; D call uncertain. The V end lost 1 base, the J end lost 1 base, and 12 bases lay between the germline ends. The CDR3 is made up of 16 amino acids. Per the germline V gene, CDR1 is KGHSH and CDR2 is LQKENI. The CDR3 nucleotides are TGTGCCAGCTCACCACGTGGAGACCCAGGCACAGATACGCAGTATTTT. This translates into CASSPRGDPGTDTQYF.